Presented here are 9 T cell receptor beta chains from one specimen sequenced in a study of blood T cell repertoires in COVID-19. Method: immunoSEQ multiplex PCR; TCRdb's copy keeps in-frame clones and lacks some. Among hundreds of thousands of clones listed, around 87% were seen once. The sequencing sample was made of peripheral blood. The receptors were gathered from a man in his 70s with acute or convalescent COVID-19.

This clone was seen only once. This chain joins TRBV4-3 and TRBJ2-1; D perhaps matches TRBD2 (5 bases). The V end was cut by 3 bases, the J end by 0 bases, with 6 bases between. This CDR3 comprises 14 residues. Germline V gene data show CDR1 as LGHNA and CDR2 as YSLEER. This CDR3 reads CASSQGSSYNEQFF. The CDR3 nucleotides are TGCGCCAGCAGCCAGGGGAGCTCCTACAATGAGCAGTTCTTC.

This clone was counted only a few times. At the DNA level, this CDR3 is encoded by other sequences in the same sample as well. This chain uses TRBV7-2 with TRBJ1-2; 7 bases match TRBD1. Looked up from germline, CDR1 is SGHTA and CDR2 is FQGNSA. After removal of 2 bases from V and 7 bases from J, the junction contained 4 bases not matched to a gene. The CDR3 is 13 residues long. The CDR3 DNA sequence: TGTGCCAGCAGCTTAAACCAGGGGGTTGGCTACACCTTC. Amino acids: CASSLNQGVGYTF. Combining the CDR3 with reference TRBV7-2 and TRBJ1-2 gives the whole variable domain GAGVSQSPSNKVTEKGKDVELRCDPISGHTALYWYRQSLGQGLEFLIYFQGNSAPDKSGLPSDRFSAERTGGSVSTLTIQRTQQEDSAVYLCASSLNQGVGYTFGSGTRLTVV.

The chain links TRBV11-2 to TRBJ2-5, with D uncertain. Germline lookup yields CDR1 SGHAT and CDR2 FQNNGV. V was clipped by 4 bases and J by 2 bases, with 11 bases between them. This CDR3 is 14 amino acids long. The CDR3 nucleotides are TGTGCCAGCAGCTCTAAATCCGATCAAGAGACCCAGTACTTC. This translates into CASSSKSDQETQYF.

This chain links TRBV19 with TRBJ1-2; a weak D match, TRBD1 (5 bases). V was trimmed by 4 bases and J by 4 bases, leaving 19 bases between them. This CDR3 comprises 16 residues. CDR1 LNHDA and CDR2 SQIVND come from the germline V gene (reference sequence). CDR3 region: CASSKGASGMLYGYTF. CDR3 nucleotides: TGTGCCAGTAGTAAGGGTGCCTCAGGGATGCTCTATGGCTACACCTTC.

This clone turned up a few times. This sequence joins TRBV7-9 and TRBJ2-7; maybe TRBD1 (6 bases). Trimming removed 3 bases from V and 2 bases from J, with 11 bases in between. Germline V gene lookup returns CDR1 SEHNR and CDR2 FQNEAQ (reference sequence). This CDR3 has 14 amino acids. Here the CDR3 reads CASSLNRETYEQYF. The CDR3 region has the DNA TGTGCCAGCAGCTTGAACAGGGAGACCTACGAGCAGTACTTC.

The rearrangement uses TRBV27 and TRBJ1-6; 11 bases line up with TRBD1. CDR1 MNHEY and CDR2 SMNVEV come from the germline V gene (reference sequence). The CDR3 has 15 residues. V was pared by 5 bases and J by 8 bases, with 5 bases of the junction left unmatched. The CDR3 is CASSPRDRGYSPLHF. In nucleotides, the CDR3 is TGTGCCAGCAGTCCCCGGGACAGGGGGTATTCACCCCTCCACTTT.

The chain employs TRBV27 and TRBJ2-7; D is possibly TRBD1 (6 bases). This CDR3 spans 12 amino acids. Deletions cut 3 bases from V and 7 bases from J, with 10 bases between. The germline V gene has CDR1 MNHEY and CDR2 SMNVEV (reference sequence). CDR3 sequence reads: CASSFLGGEQYF. The CDR3 DNA reads TGTGCCAGCAGTTTCCTAGGGGGTGAGCAGTACTTC.

This clone was seen a few times. CDR3 in DNA: TGCGCCAGCAGTCAATCGTGGGGGGGATACAATGAGCAGTTCTTC. This sequence encodes CASSQSWGGYNEQFF. The V gene is TRBV23-1, the J gene TRBJ2-1; TRBD2 matches 7 bases. Being an ORF, TRBV23-1 has a function that is uncertain. CDR3 length equals 15 residues. V shed 0 bases, J shed 4 bases, and the junction held 3 bases outside the gene matches.

This chain uses TRBV5-6 with TRBJ1-5, with 9 bases fitting TRBD1. The CDR3 has 15 amino acids. The V gene's germline CDR1 is SGHDT and CDR2 YYEEEE. V shed 3 bases, J shed 4 bases, and the junction held 5 bases outside the gene matches. The CDR3, as DNA: TGTGCCAGCAGCTGGACAGGGGTTGGAAATCAGCCCCAGCATTTT. This encodes CASSWTGVGNQPQHF.